This TCR beta chain was recovered during a study of tumor-infiltrating lymphocytes in oesophageal squamous cell carcinoma. Each CDR3 protein gets one entry after TCRdb re-called the PCR reads with MiXCR. The data hold around 16,000 distinct CDR3 sequences, with 40% to 60% observed a single time. There are 14 residues in the CDR3. V gave up 2 bases and J gave up 5 bases, with 11 bases separating them. Sample: esophageal tumor tissue. This clonotype was sampled from a male donor with esophageal squamous cell carcinoma. The chain couples TRBV12-3 or TRBV12-4 to TRBJ2-3; weak D call: TRBD2 (6 bases). For the CDR3, the DNA is TGTGCCAGCAGTTTATGGGGGGACCTAGATACGCAGTATTTT. It is translated as CASSLWGDLDTQYF.